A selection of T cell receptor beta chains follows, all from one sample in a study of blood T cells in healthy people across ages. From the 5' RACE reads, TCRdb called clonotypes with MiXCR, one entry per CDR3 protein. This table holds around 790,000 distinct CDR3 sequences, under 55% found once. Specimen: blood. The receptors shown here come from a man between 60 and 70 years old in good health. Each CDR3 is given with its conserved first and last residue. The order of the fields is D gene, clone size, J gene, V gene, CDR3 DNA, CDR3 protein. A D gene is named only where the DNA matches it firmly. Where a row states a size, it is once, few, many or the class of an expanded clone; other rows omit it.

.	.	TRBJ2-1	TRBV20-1	TGCAGTGCGGAACGGGGGAACTCCTACAATGAGCAGTTCTTC	CSAERGNSYNEQFF
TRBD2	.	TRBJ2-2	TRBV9	TGTGCCAGCAGCGTCCAGCGGGGGGGCGTCGGGGAGCTGTTTTTT	CASSVQRGGVGELFF
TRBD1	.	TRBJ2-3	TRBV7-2	TGTGCCAGCAGCCCGAGGACAGGGGAGACAGATACGCAGTATTTT	CASSPRTGETDTQYF
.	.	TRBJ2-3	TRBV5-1	TGCGCCAGCAGCGAGTCCCCCGGGGGGCATTACACAGATACGCAGTATTTT	CASSESPGGHYTDTQYF
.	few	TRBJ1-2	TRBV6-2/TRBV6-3	TGTGCCAGCGTAGCAGTCAACTATGGCTACACCTTC	CASVAVNYGYTF
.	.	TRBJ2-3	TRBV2	TGTGCCAGCAGTGAAAGTCGTCAGGGTACGCAGTATTTT	CASSESRQGTQYF
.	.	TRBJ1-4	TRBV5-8	TGTGCCAGCAGCAGGACCCTGGGAGAAAAACTGTTTTTT	CASSRTLGEKLFF
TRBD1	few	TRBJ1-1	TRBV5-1	TGCGCCAGCAGATCACAGGGGGCTAATGTGAACACTGAAGCTTTCTTT	CASRSQGANVNTEAFF
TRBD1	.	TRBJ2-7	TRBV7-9	TGTGCCAGCAGCTTTCCAGGGGGCGATTACGAGCAGTACTTC	CASSFPGGDYEQYF
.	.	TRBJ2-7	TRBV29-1	TGCAGCGTTGCGGCAGGGCCCACCTACGAGCAGTACTTC	CSVAAGPTYEQYF
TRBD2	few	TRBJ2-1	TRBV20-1	TGCAGTGCTAGAGATTCGGGGGGATGGAACAATGAGCAGTTCTTC	CSARDSGGWNNEQFF
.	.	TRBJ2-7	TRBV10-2	TGCGCCAGCAGTGAACCCTACAGCTACGAGCAGTACTTC	CASSEPYSYEQYF
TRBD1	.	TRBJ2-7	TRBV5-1	TGCGCCAGCAAAGGACAGGGAGGATACGAGCAGTACTTC	CASKGQGGYEQYF
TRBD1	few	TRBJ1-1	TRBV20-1	TGCAGATTGAGACAGGGGGCACGGAACACTGAAGCTTTCTTT	CRLRQGARNTEAFF
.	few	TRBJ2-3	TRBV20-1	TGCAGTGCTAGCACAAGACTCACAGATACGCAGTATTTT	CSASTRLTDTQYF
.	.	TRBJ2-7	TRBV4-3	TGCGCCAGCAGCCAAGATACGGGGGCGAGCTCCTACGAGCAGTACTTC	CASSQDTGASSYEQYF
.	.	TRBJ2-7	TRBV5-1	TGCGCCAGCAGCTTGGGGACAAGAGGGTCCTACGAGCAGTACTTC	CASSLGTRGSYEQYF
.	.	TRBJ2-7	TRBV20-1	TGCAGTGCTAGCCCCCAACAGGGCCTTAGCTCCTACGAGCAGTACTTC	CSASPQQGLSSYEQYF
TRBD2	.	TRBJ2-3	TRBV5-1	TGCGCCAGCAGCCCGGGAAACAGCGGGGGTGGAGATACGCAGTATTTT	CASSPGNSGGGDTQYF
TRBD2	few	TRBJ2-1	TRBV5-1	TGCGCCAGCAGCTTGTGGGGGGGGGAGAATGAGCAGTTCTTC	CASSLWGGENEQFF
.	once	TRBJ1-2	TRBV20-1	TGCAGTGTTAGAGAAGGAACAGGACCTTCTATTGAAGGCTACACCTTC	CSVREGTGPSIEGYTF
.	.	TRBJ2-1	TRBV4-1	TGCGCCAGCAGCCACGGTGAGCAGTTCTTC	CASSHGEQFF
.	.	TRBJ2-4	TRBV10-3	TGTGCCATCAGTGGGGAGATGTGGCCAGGAGGGGCCAAAAACATTCAGTACTTC	CAISGEMWPGGAKNIQYF
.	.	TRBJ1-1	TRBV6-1	TGTGCCAGCGAGGAACAGGGCCCGAGGGCTGAAGCTTTCTTT	CASEEQGPRAEAFF
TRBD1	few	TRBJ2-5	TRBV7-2	TGTGCCAGCAGCTTGGGACAGGGGTTCCCGAATGAGCAGTACTTC	CASSLGQGFPNEQYF
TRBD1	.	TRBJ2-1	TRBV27	TGTGCCAGCAGTTTAAGACAGGGGCTACACAATGAGCAGTTCTTC	CASSLRQGLHNEQFF
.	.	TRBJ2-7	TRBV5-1	TGCGCCAGCAGCTTGGCGGTCGGGGGTGCCTACGAGCAGTACTTC	CASSLAVGGAYEQYF
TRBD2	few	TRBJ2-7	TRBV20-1	TGCAGTGCTAGAGATATGGGGGGGGAGCAGTACTTC	CSARDMGGEQYF
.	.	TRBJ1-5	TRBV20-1	TGCAGTGCTAGAGCGGGGAGCAATCAGCCCCAGCATTTT	CSARAGSNQPQHF
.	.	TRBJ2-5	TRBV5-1	TGCGCCAGCAGCTTGACAGGTACCTACGAGCGGTACTTC	CASSLTGTYERYF
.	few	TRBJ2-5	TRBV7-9	TGTGCCAGCAGCCCTGGGAAGTCTGTATCCAAAGAGACCCAGTACTTC	CASSPGKSVSKETQYF
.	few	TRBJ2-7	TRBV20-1	TGCAGTGCTTACTCCGGGACGGTGGCCTACGAGCAGTACTTC	CSAYSGTVAYEQYF
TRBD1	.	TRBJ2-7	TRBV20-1	TGCAGTGCTCCTCAACCTCGGACAGGGAGGATCGAGCAGTACTTC	CSAPQPRTGRIEQYF
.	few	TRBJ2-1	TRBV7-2	TGTGCCAGCAGGACCGAAGCGGATTACTACAATGAGCAGTTCTTC	CASRTEADYYNEQFF
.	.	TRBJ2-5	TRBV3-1	TGTGCCAGCAGCGCAGGGGAGGCGGGCTACAATGAGCAGTACTTC	CASSAGEAGYNEQYF
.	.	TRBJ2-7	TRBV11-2	TGTGCCAGCAGCTCAGGACAGATCATACCCTACGAGCAGTACTTC	CASSSGQIIPYEQYF
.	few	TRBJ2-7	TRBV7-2	TGTGCCAGCAGCTTCACAGGTTCGCTTGGCGAGCAGTACTTC	CASSFTGSLGEQYF
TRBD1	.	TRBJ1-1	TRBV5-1	TGCGCCAGCAGCTTGAACGGACAGGGGGACACTGAAGCTTTCTTT	CASSLNGQGDTEAFF
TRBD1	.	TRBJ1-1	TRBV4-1	TGCGCCAGCAGCCAAGAGAGGACAGGGAAAGACACTGAAGCTTTCTTT	CASSQERTGKDTEAFF
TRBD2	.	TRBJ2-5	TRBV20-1	TGCAGTGCTTATCCGGGACTAGCAGGGGAGACCCAGTACTTC	CSAYPGLAGETQYF
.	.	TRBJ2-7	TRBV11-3	TGTGCCAGCAGCTTAGATATCAGAACTTACTACGAGCAGTACTTC	CASSLDIRTYYEQYF